The rows below give T cell receptor beta chains drawn from one sample of a study of T cells in Graves' hyperthyroidism and ophthalmopathy. Via MiXCR, TCRdb re-called the multiplex PCR reads, giving one row per CDR3 protein. In the table there are roughly 300,000 distinct CDR3 sequences, about 25% of which are singletons. The sample comprised blood. The receptors were gathered from a middle-aged man with Graves' hyperthyroidism that later progressed to Graves' ophthalmopathy. The CDR3 runs from the conserved cysteine through the conserved F or W. A D gene is named only where the DNA matches it firmly. Only part of the rows carry a size: once, few, many, or a class if the clone is expanded.

v_gene	d_gene	j_gene	abundance	CDR3nt	CDR3aa
TRBV12-3/TRBV12-4	TRBD1	TRBJ2-4	.	TGTGCCAGCAGGTCCCGACAGGGCAGAAACATTCAGTACTTC	CASRSRQGRNIQYF
TRBV6-1	TRBD1	TRBJ1-5	many	TGTGCCAGCAGCCCCCACACAGGGGTTGGGAATCAGCCCCAGCATTTT	CASSPHTGVGNQPQHF
TRBV3-1	TRBD1	TRBJ2-7	many	TGTGCCAGCAGCCCGAAACCTACAGGGGAGAGCTCCTACGAGCAGTACTTC	CASSPKPTGESSYEQYF
TRBV6-2/TRBV6-3	.	TRBJ2-5	.	TGTGCCAGCAGTTACCGGGACTTCCAGCGGGAAGAGACCCAGTACTTC	CASSYRDFQREETQYF
TRBV6-1	.	TRBJ2-7	many	TGTGCCAGCAGTGAACGGTGGGTCTACGAGCAGTACTTC	CASSERWVYEQYF
TRBV12-5	.	TRBJ1-1	.	TGTGCTAGTGGTACCGGCCCTCGTCGGACTGAAGCTTTCTTT	CASGTGPRRTEAFF
TRBV9	.	TRBJ1-5	many	TGTGCCAGCAGCGTAGAAGGGAATCATCAGCCCCAGCATTTT	CASSVEGNHQPQHF
TRBV18	.	TRBJ1-1	many	TGTGCCAGCTCACCAAGGAGGAACACTGAAGCTTTCTTT	CASSPRRNTEAFF
TRBV12-3/TRBV12-4	.	TRBJ1-5	many	TGTGCCAGCAGTTTCCTCACCGCTGATCAGCCCCAGCATTTT	CASSFLTADQPQHF
TRBV2	.	TRBJ1-5	many	TGTGCCAGCCGGCCCGAGGCGACTAATCAGCCCCAGCATTTT	CASRPEATNQPQHF
TRBV4-1	.	TRBJ1-2	few	TGCGCCAGCAGCCAAGACCCCGGACAGAACTATGGCTACACCTTC	CASSQDPGQNYGYTF
TRBV12-3/TRBV12-4	.	TRBJ1-3	.	TGTGCCAGCAGTTTACGAATAGGAGTCTCTGGAAACACCATATATTTT	CASSLRIGVSGNTIYF
TRBV19	.	TRBJ2-7	many	TGTGCCAGTAGTATAGGGGCAGCCTACGAGCAGTACTTC	CASSIGAAYEQYF
TRBV29-1	TRBD1	TRBJ1-2	many	TGCAGCGTTGTTTCCGCGGCAGGGGGCAACTATGGCTACACCTTC	CSVVSAAGGNYGYTF
TRBV5-1	TRBD1	TRBJ1-6	many	TGCGCCAGCAGCTTGGAGGGACAGAATAATTCACCCCTCCACTTT	CASSLEGQNNSPLHF
TRBV4-1	TRBD1	TRBJ2-6	.	TGCGCCAGCAGCCAAATACTCGGGACAGGGGACTCTGGGGCCAACGTCCTGACTTTC	CASSQILGTGDSGANVLTF
TRBV24-1	.	TRBJ1-2	many	TGTGCCACCAGTGATTTACGGAACTATGGCTACACCTTC	CATSDLRNYGYTF
TRBV30	.	TRBJ1-1	once	TGTGCCTGGAGGACTAAGAGGCAGTTGAACACTGAAGCTTTCTTT	CAWRTKRQLNTEAFF
TRBV10-3	.	TRBJ2-2	many	TGTGCCATCAGTGATGCGGAAACGAACACCGGGGAGCTGTTTTTT	CAISDAETNTGELFF
TRBV29-1	.	TRBJ2-7	many	TGCAGCGTTCTGGCTGGTAGCTCGCCCTCCTACGAGCAGTACTTC	CSVLAGSSPSYEQYF
TRBV18	TRBD1	TRBJ1-1	many	TGTGCCAGCTCACCTTCCGGGACAGGGTTAGCTTTCTTT	CASSPSGTGLAFF
TRBV11-2	.	TRBJ2-7	many	TGTGCCAGCAGCATCCGAACAGCCTCCGCTACGCAGTACTTC	CASSIRTASATQYF
TRBV12-3/TRBV12-4	.	TRBJ2-7	.	TGTGCCAGCAGTTTATGGCGGGATCTCTCCTACGAGCAGTACTTC	CASSLWRDLSYEQYF
TRBV28	.	TRBJ2-2	many	TGTGCCAGCAGATCGAAGTCCCCGTCAGGGCTCGACACCGGGGAGCTGTTTTTT	CASRSKSPSGLDTGELFF
TRBV29-1	.	TRBJ1-2	few	TGCAGCGTCAGACAGGACCTTAACTATGGCTACACCTTC	CSVRQDLNYGYTF
TRBV24-1	TRBD1	TRBJ2-7	many	TGTGCCACCAGTGATTCCGGGACAGGGCTCTACGAGCAGTACTTC	CATSDSGTGLYEQYF